These 14 T cell receptor beta chains were sequenced from one sample in a study of cytomegalovirus exposure and HLA in healthy donors. The PCR employed 60 Vbeta primers together with 13 Jbeta primers. Some clones are missing from TCRdb's copy, which holds only in-frame ones; the method was immunoSEQ multiplex PCR. The sample carries around 89,000 clones, over 60% recorded once. The sequencing sample was made of PBMCs. Every receptor here comes from a man aged 40-49 years in good health and CMV-seronegative.

This chain links TRBV7-2 with TRBJ2-3; 13 bases match TRBD2. J was trimmed by 6 bases and V by 1 base; bases with no gene match: 4. This CDR3 comprises 16 residues. Germline V gene sequence: CDR1 SGHTA, CDR2 FQGNSA. CDR3 amino acids: CASSLVGLAGVDTQYF. The CDR3 region has the DNA TGTGCCAGCAGCTTAGTCGGACTAGCGGGGGTGGATACGCAGTATTTT.

Here the CDR3 DNA reads TGTGCCAGCAGTTCGCTACAGGGTTCCAATGAGCAGTTCTTC. Its protein product is CASSSLQGSNEQFF. The chain has TRBV6-5 and TRBJ2-1, with D possibly being TRBD1 (6 bases). CDR3 length: 14 residues. The germline CDR1 and CDR2 sequences are MNHEY and SVGAGI. Trimming stripped 4 bases from V and 6 bases from J, with 13 bases between.

The CDR3 loop is CASSETSGGGFSYEQYF. In nucleotides, the CDR3 is TGTGCCAGCAGCGAGACTAGCGGGGGGGGGTTCTCCTACGAGCAGTACTTC. The chain links TRBV9 to TRBJ2-7; TRBD2 matches at 14 bases. Unmatched junction bases numbered 5, after V lost 3 bases and J lost 0 bases. The CDR3 consists of 17 residues. Germline V gene sequence: CDR1 SGDLS, CDR2 YYNGEE.

This clone was seen a few times. The V gene is TRBV7-9, the J gene TRBJ2-1; 8 bases match TRBD1. The CDR3 is 16 residues long. CDR1 and CDR2 from the germline V gene are SEHNR and FQNEAQ (reference sequence). V was pared by 5 bases and J by 1 base, with 7 bases of the junction left unmatched. The CDR3 region has the DNA TGTGCCAGCAGCGGGTTTCAGGGGGCTTCCTACAATGAGCAGTTCTTC. Translated, it gives CASSGFQGASYNEQFF.

The V call is TRBV9, the J call TRBJ2-3, with TRBD2 identical over 7 bases. Germline V gene sequence: CDR1 SGDLS, CDR2 YYNGEE. The CDR3 has 14 residues. V dropped 7 bases and J dropped 0; count of bases not matched to a gene: 5. The CDR3 sequence: CASAEGLSTDTQYF. Written as DNA, the CDR3 is TGTGCCAGCGCCGAGGGACTAAGCACAGATACGCAGTATTTT.

This rearrangement joins TRBV28 to TRBJ2-3, with 7 bases identical to TRBD1. Unmatched junction bases numbered 8, after V lost 4 bases and J lost 4 bases. The CDR3 totals 15 residues. CDR1 is MDHEN, CDR2 SYDVKM, per germline. Written as DNA, the CDR3 is TGTGCCAGCAGTTCTATAGAGGGGGCTCCAGATACGCAGTATTTT. This translates into CASSSIEGAPDTQYF.

V usage is TRBV7-2 and J usage is TRBJ2-1; D is ambiguous. Germline assignment: CDR1 SGHTA and CDR2 FQGNSA. V lost 5 bases and J lost 4, with 9 bases in between. CDR3 size: 13 residues. CDR3 sequence reads: CASSPGQYNEQFF. The CDR3 nucleotides are TGTGCCAGCAGCCCTGGGCAGTACAATGAGCAGTTCTTC.

This clone was counted a few times. The J gene is TRBJ1-2, the V gene TRBV19; TRBD1 aligns across 8 bases. Per the germline V gene, CDR1 is LNHDA and CDR2 is SQIVND (reference sequence). The CDR3 contains 15 residues. The V and J ends lost 5 bases and 1 base, in that order; junction bases with no gene match: 6. The CDR3 DNA is TGTGCCAGTAGTGCCGACAGGGGTCATAACTATGGCTACACCTTC. Residues: CASSADRGHNYGYTF.

This clone was observed a few times. The gene calls are TRBV7-2 and TRBJ1-4; weak D call: TRBD1 (5 bases). The CDR3 is 15 residues long. The germline gives CDR1 SGHTA, CDR2 FQGNSA. The V gene lost 1 base and the J gene lost 6 bases, with 12 bases spanning the gap. The CDR3 DNA sequence: TGTGCCAGCAGCTTAGATTACATGGGGCATGAAAAACTGTTTTTT. Translated: CASSLDYMGHEKLFF.

The gene calls are TRBV2 and TRBJ2-7; TRBD2 matches at 8 bases. The trim removed 8 bases at V and 5 bases at J, leaving 8 bases unmatched. Germline-derived CDR1 and CDR2 are SNHLY and FYNNEI. This CDR3 is built from 13 residues. The CDR3 sequence: CASSSGGGNEQYF. CDR3 nucleotides: TGTGCCAGCTCTTCGGGGGGGGGCAACGAGCAGTACTTC.

This chain links TRBV6-5 with TRBJ2-7; tentative D call: TRBD2 (5 bases). V shed 1 base and J shed 2 bases, with 9 bases lying between them. Germline V gives CDR1 MNHEY, CDR2 SVGAGI. CDR3 length equals 14 residues. CDR3 loop: CASSYYNGAYEQYF. CDR3 in DNA: TGTGCCAGCAGTTACTATAACGGGGCCTACGAGCAGTACTTC.

This chain joins TRBV2 and TRBJ1-1, with D unclear. The CDR3 has 13 residues. V was clipped by 6 bases and J by 1 base, with 9 bases between them. Germline V gives CDR1 SNHLY, CDR2 FYNNEI. CDR3 DNA sequence: TGTGCCAGCAGAACACAGAAGAACACTGAAGCTTTCTTT. Amino acids: CASRTQKNTEAFF.

The chain carries TRBV5-4 and TRBJ2-1; 7 positions agree with TRBD2. Germline V gives CDR1 SGHNT, CDR2 YYREEE (reference sequence). This CDR3 has 17 residues. Trimming at V came to 4 bases and at J to 5 bases, leaving 15 bases not matched to a gene. CDR3 residues: CASSPQGPRGRNNEQFF. The CDR3 coding sequence is TGTGCCAGCAGCCCCCAGGGACCGCGGGGGAGGAACAATGAGCAGTTCTTC.

V and J are TRBV5-1 and TRBJ1-6; 7 positions match TRBD1. Unmatched junction bases numbered 10, after V lost 4 bases and J lost 6 bases. CDR1 is SGHRS, CDR2 YFSETQ, per germline. This CDR3 region has 16 residues. For the CDR3, the DNA is TGCGCCAGCAGCATCCGACAGGGTGTAGGTAATTCACCCCTCCACTTT. Its protein product is CASSIRQGVGNSPLHF.